Shown below are 13 T cell receptor beta chains from a single sample sequenced in a study of cytomegalovirus exposure and HLA in healthy donors. Clones were read by immunoSEQ multiplex PCR, and TCRdb kept only the in-frame ones, dropping some. The sample has around 140,000 clones; about nine tenths are singletons. Sample: PBMCs. These TCRs come from a man aged 18-30 years in good health and CMV-seropositive.

Only one count was recorded for this clone. CDR3 nucleotides: TGTGCCAGCAGCCAACAGGGGGCGAGGAGGGACACCATATATTTT. This translates into CASSQQGARRDTIYF. The rearrangement uses TRBV6-1 and TRBJ1-3; TRBD1 matches at 9 bases. Germline CDR1 and CDR2: MNHNS and SASEGT. The CDR3 has 15 amino acids. J gave up 8 bases and V 6 bases, and 11 bases lay outside the gene matches.

V gene TRBV4-1 combines with J gene TRBJ2-5; perhaps TRBD2 as D (6 bases). There are 13 residues in the CDR3. Trimming shortened V by 0 bases and J by 5 bases, and 7 bases separated the two germline ends. Per germline, CDR1 MGHRA and CDR2 YSYEKL. Here the CDR3 reads CASSQEGRETQYF. CDR3 coding DNA: TGCGCCAGCAGCCAAGAAGGGAGGGAGACCCAGTACTTC.

J is TRBJ2-1 and V is TRBV18; the D is unclear. Germline CDR1 reads KGHSH; CDR2 reads LQKENI. With 1 base removed from V and 5 bases from J, the gap between germline ends came to 6 bases. This CDR3 is built from 13 residues. DNA for the CDR3: TGTGCCAGCTCACCACGGCGGAACAATGAGCAGTTCTTC. Translated, it gives CASSPRRNNEQFF.

The chain recombines TRBV10-1 with TRBJ2-7; 9 bases match TRBD1. V was pared by 2 bases and J by 4 bases, with 3 bases of the junction left unmatched. Germline loops: CDR1 WNHNN, CDR2 SYGVQD (reference sequence). This CDR3 spans 14 amino acids. CDR3 bases: TGCGCCAGCAGTGAGACAGGGGGCGTTTACGAGCAGTACTTC. This codes for CASSETGGVYEQYF.

The chain combines TRBV25-1 with TRBJ2-2; TRBD1 aligns across 8 bases. The CDR3 length is 18 residues. Germline assignment: CDR1 MGHDK and CDR2 SYGVNS. Trimming took 0 bases from V and 4 from J; bases not matched to a gene: 10. CDR3 sequence reads: CASSEYFGAGGLTGELFF. CDR3 nucleotide sequence: TGTGCCAGCAGTGAATATTTTGGGGCAGGGGGCCTCACCGGGGAGCTGTTTTTT.

V is TRBV7-8 and J is TRBJ1-1; TRBD1 matches 8 bases. This CDR3 spans 15 amino acids. The junction had 6 bases not matched to a gene; V was cut back by 3 bases and J by 3 bases. Germline V gene lookup returns CDR1 SGHVS and CDR2 FQNEAQ. The DNA for the CDR3 is TGTGCCAGCAGCTTCGGACAGGGAGGGGACACTGAAGCTTTCTTT. Its translation: CASSFGQGGDTEAFF.

The chain has TRBV11-2 and TRBJ2-5; D gene uncertain. CDR3 length: 11 residues. Germline values: CDR1 SGHAT, CDR2 FQNNGV. V lost 5 bases and J 2 bases, leaving 3 bases between the germline ends. The CDR3 spells CASSTQETQYF. The CDR3, as DNA: TGTGCCAGCAGCACTCAAGAGACCCAGTACTTC.

The chain employs TRBV6-6 and TRBJ2-7; D ambiguous. CDR3 length: 12 amino acids. V shed 5 bases and J shed 3 bases, with 8 bases lying between them. Germline V gene sequence: CDR1 MNHNY, CDR2 SVGAGI (reference sequence). The CDR3 protein is CASSDRVYEQYF. In DNA form, the CDR3 reads TGTGCCAGCAGTGACCGGGTCTACGAGCAGTACTTC.

The V call is TRBV28, the J call TRBJ1-6; 8 nucleotides align to TRBD1. Germline CDR1 reads MDHEN; CDR2 reads SYDVKM. This CDR3 is 12 amino acids long. With 5 bases clipped from V and 14 bases from J, the junction kept 5 bases outside the gene matches. The CDR3 reads CASSPGQGTLHF. The CDR3 DNA reads as TGTGCCAGCAGTCCAGGACAGGGCACCCTCCACTTT.

The chain combines TRBV7-2 with TRBJ2-5; 10 nucleotides align to TRBD2. The CDR3 is made up of 15 amino acids. Losses at the gene ends were 3 bases for V and 3 bases for J; bases not matched to a gene: 4. Germline V CDR1 and CDR2: SGHTA, FQGNSA. This CDR3 reads CASSFTSGREETQYF. The CDR3 DNA reads as TGTGCCAGCAGCTTTACCAGCGGGAGGGAAGAGACCCAGTACTTC.

The rearrangement links TRBV28 to TRBJ1-5, with a possible D match to TRBD1 (6 bases). The V and J ends lost 7 bases and 4 bases respectively, with 17 bases between them. The CDR3 has 15 amino acids. Germline assignment: CDR1 MDHEN and CDR2 SYDVKM. The CDR3: CASIRDNSINQPQHF. The DNA of the CDR3 is TGTGCCAGCATTCGGGACAACAGCATTAATCAGCCCCAGCATTTT.

The chain carries TRBV7-6 and TRBJ2-2; 9 nucleotides line up with TRBD1. Germline lookup yields CDR1 SGHVS and CDR2 FNYEAQ. CDR3 length: 16 amino acids. The ends lost 4 bases at V and 1 base at J; junction bases unmatched: 4. This chain's CDR3 is CASSSTGGGNTGELFF. The CDR3 nucleotides read TGTGCCAGCAGCTCGACAGGGGGAGGGAACACCGGGGAGCTGTTTTTT.

The chain carries TRBV6-1 and TRBJ2-3, with 7 positions matching TRBD1. The germline CDR1 and CDR2 sequences are MNHNS and SASEGT. The J segment lost 2 bases and the V segment lost 4 bases, leaving 3 bases of the junction unmatched. This CDR3 contains 14 residues. The CDR3 here is CASSGDSPTDTQYF. In DNA form, the CDR3 reads TGTGCCAGCAGTGGGGACAGCCCCACAGATACGCAGTATTTT.